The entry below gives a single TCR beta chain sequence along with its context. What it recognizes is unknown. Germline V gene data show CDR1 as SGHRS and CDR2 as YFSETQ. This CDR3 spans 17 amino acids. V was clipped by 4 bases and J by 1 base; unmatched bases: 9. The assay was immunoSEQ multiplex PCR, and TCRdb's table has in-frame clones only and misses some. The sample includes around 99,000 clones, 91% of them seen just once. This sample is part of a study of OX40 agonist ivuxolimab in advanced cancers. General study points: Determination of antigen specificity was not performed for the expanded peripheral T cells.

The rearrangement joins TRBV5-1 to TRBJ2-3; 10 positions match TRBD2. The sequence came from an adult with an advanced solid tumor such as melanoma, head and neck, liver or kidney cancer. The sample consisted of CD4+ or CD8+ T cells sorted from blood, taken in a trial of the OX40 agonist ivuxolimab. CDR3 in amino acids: CASSPASGSLGTDTQYF. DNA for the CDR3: TGCGCCAGCAGCCCCGCTAGCGGGAGTTTAGGCACAGATACGCAGTATTTT.